This T cell receptor (beta chain) is drawn from a study of CXCR3-negative and CXCR3-positive naive CD8 T cells. Study-level findings and limits: Naive cells positive for CXCR3 carried more hydrophobic TRB CDR3s than CXCR3-negative ones.

Germline CDR1 is MNHNS and CDR2 is SASEGT. The CDR3 length is 13 residues. cDNA libraries for TRB were generated by 5' RACE incorporating UMI labels. TCRdb reprocessed the 5' RACE reads and reports one entry per CDR3 protein, with no DNA. In total, the table holds tens of thousands of distinct CDR3 sequences. With respect to this clonotype: Antigen: not known.

The clonotype comes from a human donor in good health. Some clones in this sample may be carry-over from other donors' samples. The V and J genes are TRBV6-1 and TRBJ2-3; TCRdb gives TRBD2 as the D gene, but with no DNA this cannot be confirmed. Sequenced input: naive CXCR3+ CD8+ T cells from blood. Stated subset: CD45RO-CCR7+CD27+CD95- naive CD8+ T cells expressing CXCR3 (TNR3+). The CDR3 spells CASSEFTSPAQYF.